Listed here is a single T cell receptor (beta chain). The data are from a study of blood T cell repertoires in COVID-19. This CDR3 has 14 residues. J gave up 3 bases and V 3 bases, and 5 bases lay outside the gene matches. Germline values: CDR1 SNHLY, CDR2 FYNNEI. Seattle enrolled patients during active infection and tracked them longitudinally. Authors' processing steps: The assay estimated nucleated cells by amplifying reference gene primers. Here immunoSEQ multiplex PCR was the method, and the copy in TCRdb shows in-frame clones only, minus some. D and trimming were read from the DNA, whereas the V and J calls and clone size are those reported in that table. The sample shows about 300,000 clones, 90% of them seen only once.

This chain connects TRBV2 to TRBJ2-7; the match to TRBD2 covers 7 bases. Sample: peripheral blood. The TCR was taken from a woman aged 25 to 45 with COVID-19, enrolled during active disease. The CDR3 spells CASSEGGGVYEQYF. DNA of the CDR3: TGTGCCAGCAGTGAGGGCGGGGGAGTCTACGAGCAGTACTTC.